This entry lists 5 T cell receptor beta chains sequenced from one sample in a study of OX40 agonist ivuxolimab in advanced cancers. Produced via immunoSEQ multiplex PCR; TCRdb's table is partial and in-frame only. Here the sample spans 60,000 to 95,000 clones, roughly nine tenths being singletons. Sequenced here: CD4+ or CD8+ T cells sorted from blood, sampled in a trial of the OX40 agonist ivuxolimab. These receptor sequences come from an adult with an advanced solid tumor such as melanoma, head and neck, liver or kidney cancer.

The V call is TRBV28, the J call TRBJ1-3; no definite D call. CDR1 and CDR2 from the germline V gene are MDHEN and SYDVKM. V was cut by 1 base and J by 0 bases, with 16 bases left in between. The CDR3 sequence is 18 residues long. Written as DNA, the CDR3 is TGTGCCAGCAGTTTATCCCCCCTTCGACGGATCTCTGGAAACACCATATATTTT. Protein product: CASSLSPLRRISGNTIYF.

In nucleotides, the CDR3 is TGCGCCAGCAGCCAATCCCGTTATAGGTATTCCGGGGAGCTGTTTTTT. Translating gives CASSQSRYRYSGELFF. The chain is built from TRBV4-3 and TRBJ2-2, with D unresolved. Trimming removed 2 bases from V and 6 bases from J, with 16 bases in between. CDR1 is LGHNA, CDR2 YSLEER, per germline. The CDR3 sequence is 16 residues long.

The chain combines TRBV5-6 with TRBJ2-1, with TRBD2 matching 14 bases. Trimming at V came to 3 bases and at J to 7 bases, leaving 3 bases not matched to a gene. CDR3 size: 15 residues. Germline values: CDR1 SGHDT, CDR2 YYEEEE. CDR3 in DNA: TGTGCCAGCAGCTGGGGACTAGCGGGAGTGAATGAGCAGTTCTTC. Encoded protein: CASSWGLAGVNEQFF.

The chain has TRBV11-3 and TRBJ2-2; D might be TRBD2 (7 bases). The CDR3 extends over 16 amino acids. Trimming took off 5 bases at V and 0 bases at J, with 13 bases between the two ends. CDR1 is SGHNT and CDR2 is YENEEA in the germline V gene. The CDR3 spells CASSARGGPNTGELFF. In DNA, the CDR3 is TGTGCCAGCAGCGCAAGGGGGGGCCCGAACACCGGGGAGCTGTTTTTT. Full variable domain (outside the CDR3, taken from reference TRBV11-3 and TRBJ2-2): EAGVVQSPRYKIIEKKQPVAFWCNPISGHNTLYWYLQNLGQGPELLIRYENEEAVDDSQLPKDRFSAERLKGVDSTLKIQPAELGDSAVYLCASSARGGPNTGELFFGEGSRLTVL.

V gene TRBV11-2 combines with J gene TRBJ2-7; 10 nucleotides line up with TRBD2. The CDR3 contains 17 residues. The V and J ends lost 3 bases and 2 bases, in that order; junction bases with no gene match: 10. CDR1 and CDR2 (germline): SGHAT, FQNNGV. The CDR3 region is CASSFKRGGRSTYEQYF. In DNA, the CDR3 is TGTGCCAGCAGCTTTAAGCGGGGGGGCCGTTCAACCTACGAGCAGTACTTC.